The rows below give T cell receptor beta chains drawn from one sample of a study of CD8 T cells in ankylosing spondylitis. TCRdb re-derived calls from the 5' RACE reads in MiXCR, one entry per CDR3 protein. The data contain 150,000 to 200,000 distinct CDR3 sequences, around a third of them seen just once; the ten biggest clones take up 6%. The sequenced sample was synovial fluid, either unsorted or a sorted T cell fraction (not recorded which). These receptor sequences come from a male donor with ankylosing spondylitis. Both conserved end residues are part of each CDR3. A D gene is named only where the DNA matches it firmly. Clone size is shown for a subset of rows, as once, few, many or a class of expanded clone.

d_call | clone_size | j_call | v_call | cdr3_aa | cdr3_nt
- | few | TRBJ2-7 | TRBV19 | CASSIRTGRYEQYF | TGTGCCAGTAGTATTCGAACAGGGCGGTACGAGCAGTACTTC
- | - | TRBJ2-1 | TRBV6-1 | CASRRTSYNEQFF | TGTGCCAGCAGGAGAACCTCCTACAATGAGCAGTTCTTC
TRBD2 | - | TRBJ2-1 | TRBV12-3/TRBV12-4 | CASSLGLAVLSSYNEQFF | TGTGCCAGCAGTTTAGGGCTAGCGGTCCTTAGCTCCTACAATGAGCAGTTCTTC
TRBD2 | few | TRBJ2-5 | TRBV27 | CASRGAGGPAETQYF | TGTGCCAGCAGGGGGGCGGGAGGGCCGGCAGAGACCCAGTACTTC
TRBD2 | few | TRBJ2-2 | TRBV7-3 | CASSLKGTSAPGELFF | TGTGCCAGCAGCTTAAAGGGGACTAGCGCCCCCGGGGAGCTGTTTTTT
- | few | TRBJ2-1 | TRBV27 | CASSPRPGAGYNEQFF | TGTGCCAGCAGTCCTCGACCGGGGGCGGGGTACAATGAGCAGTTCTTC
TRBD2 | few | TRBJ2-5 | TRBV12-3/TRBV12-4 | CASSSGTSVRGTQYF | TGTGCCAGCAGTTCTGGGACTAGTGTCCGGGGGACCCAGTACTTC
TRBD1 | - | TRBJ2-7 | TRBV2 | CASSRKGASLEAYEQYF | TGTGCCAGCAGCCGGAAGGGGGCCTCGCTGGAAGCCTACGAGCAGTACTTC
- | once | TRBJ2-3 | TRBV29-1 | CSVIGGPGTDTQYF | TGCAGCGTAATAGGGGGGCCTGGCACAGATACGCAGTATTTT
- | - | TRBJ1-5 | TRBV12-3/TRBV12-4 | CASSLSGGHQPQHF | TGTGCCAGCAGTTTATCCGGGGGGCATCAGCCCCAGCATTTT
- | - | TRBJ2-3 | TRBV24-1 | CATSDGRKPSTDTQYF | TGTGCCACCAGTGATGGGCGGAAGCCCAGCACAGATACGCAGTATTTT
- | - | TRBJ2-3 | TRBV20-1 | CSASRGVSTDTQYF | TGCAGTGCTAGTCGAGGAGTTAGCACAGATACGCAGTATTTT
- | few | TRBJ1-1 | TRBV3-1 | CASSLVSRVDTEAFF | TGTGCCAGCAGTCTAGTTTCCAGGGTCGACACTGAAGCTTTCTTT
TRBD2 | many | TRBJ2-1 | TRBV6-2/TRBV6-3 | CASSSRLAALLHNEQFF | TGTGCCAGCAGTTCCCGACTAGCGGCCCTCCTCCACAATGAGCAGTTCTTC
- | few | TRBJ1-1 | TRBV20-1 | CSANYRTGNTEAFF | TGCAGTGCCAACTATAGGACTGGGAACACTGAAGCTTTCTTT
- | few | TRBJ2-5 | TRBV21-1 | CASSKVQPQGETQYF | TGTGCCAGCAGCAAAGTACAGCCCCAGGGGGAGACCCAGTACTTC
TRBD1 | few | TRBJ1-5 | TRBV6-1 | CASSAIKPGQGGQPQHF | TGTGCCAGCAGTGCCATCAAGCCGGGACAGGGCGGTCAGCCCCAGCATTTT
- | once | TRBJ1-4 | TRBV4-1 | CASSQLDRTTNEKLFF | TGCGCCAGCAGCCAGCTAGACCGGACAACTAATGAAAAACTGTTTTTT
- | - | TRBJ1-2 | TRBV7-2 | CASSLEGRSYGYTF | TGTGCCAGCAGCTTAGAAGGGCGGAGCTATGGCTACACCTTC
TRBD1 | few | TRBJ2-1 | TRBV28 | CASTGTAYNEQFF | TGTGCCAGCACTGGGACAGCCTACAATGAGCAGTTCTTC
TRBD2 | - | TRBJ2-7 | TRBV20-1 | CSATGLADSYEQYF | TGCAGTGCTACCGGACTAGCGGACTCCTACGAGCAGTACTTC
- | - | TRBJ2-1 | TRBV12-3/TRBV12-4 | CASSENDYNEQFF | TGTGCCAGCAGTGAGAACGACTACAATGAGCAGTTCTTC
- | - | TRBJ2-5 | TRBV20-1 | CSARKASAYQETQYF | TGCAGTGCTAGAAAGGCTAGCGCCTACCAAGAGACCCAGTACTTC
- | few | TRBJ1-5 | TRBV20-1 | CSASAGTNSNQPQHF | TGCAGTGCTAGCGCGGGGACCAATAGCAATCAGCCCCAGCATTTT
- | - | TRBJ2-7 | TRBV3-1 | CASSRLRTHSYEQYF | TGTGCCAGCAGTCGCCTGAGGACTCACTCCTACGAGCAGTACTTC
- | few | TRBJ1-5 | TRBV27 | CASSLSGTYSNQPQHF | TGTGCCAGCAGTTTATCCGGGACGTATAGCAATCAGCCCCAGCATTTT
- | - | TRBJ1-1 | TRBV5-1 | CASRVQGGTEAFF | TGCGCCAGCAGGGTTCAAGGGGGAACTGAAGCTTTCTTT
TRBD2 | many | TRBJ2-2 | TRBV15 | CATSRASGSGTGELFF | TGTGCCACCAGCAGGGCTAGCGGGAGCGGGACCGGGGAGCTGTTTTTT
TRBD2 | few | TRBJ2-1 | TRBV28 | CASTRTSTSYNEQFF | TGTGCCAGCACCAGGACTAGCACGTCCTACAATGAGCAGTTCTTC
TRBD2 | - | TRBJ2-5 | TRBV5-1 | CASSLWLAGDGQETQYF | TGCGCCAGCAGCTTGTGGCTAGCGGGAGATGGGCAAGAGACCCAGTACTTC
TRBD2 | - | TRBJ2-3 | TRBV9 | CASSGELAGITDTQYF | TGTGCCAGCAGCGGAGAACTAGCGGGCATCACAGATACGCAGTATTTT
- | - | TRBJ1-4 | TRBV7-3 | CASSLEAGRNEKLFF | TGTGCCAGCAGCTTAGAAGCAGGGAGAAATGAAAAACTGTTTTTT
- | - | TRBJ2-2 | TRBV12-3/TRBV12-4 | CASSFEGNTGELFF | TGTGCCAGCAGTTTTGAAGGGAACACCGGGGAGCTGTTTTTT
- | many | TRBJ2-1 | TRBV29-1 | CSVVRVRGPSYNEQFF | TGCAGCGTTGTGAGAGTGCGGGGGCCCTCATACAATGAGCAGTTCTTC
- | - | TRBJ2-7 | TRBV28 | CASRRPNSYEQYF | TGTGCCAGCCGTCGGCCCAACTCCTACGAGCAGTACTTC